What follows are 23 T cell receptor beta chains derived from one specimen sequenced in a study of blood T cell repertoires in COVID-19. Profiling relied on immunoSEQ multiplex PCR, and the TCRdb table lists in-frame clones only, not all of them. The top ten hold around 0.9% of the sample, which has roughly 500,000 clones, approximately 92% seen once. Sequencing was done on a sample of peripheral blood. The receptor source for this set is a man younger than 35 with COVID-19, enrolled during active disease.

V usage is TRBV27 and J usage is TRBJ2-1, with 11 bases lining up with TRBD2. The CDR3 loop spans 19 amino acids. Per germline, CDR1 MNHEY and CDR2 SMNVEV (reference sequence). V lost 5 bases and J lost 1; bases outside the gene matches: 13. The CDR3 DNA is TGTGCCAGCAGTCCCCTGACTAGCGGGATCGAAGCTTCCTACAATGAGCAGTTCTTC. Amino acids: CASSPLTSGIEASYNEQFF.

V usage is TRBV2 and J usage is TRBJ2-2; 8 bases match TRBD1. This CDR3 is 14 amino acids long. Germline CDR1 SNHLY, CDR2 FYNNEI. After removal of 7 bases from V and 6 bases from J, the junction contained 7 bases not matched to a gene. The CDR3 loop is CASNRQGLPGELFF. The CDR3 nucleotides read TGTGCCAGCAATAGACAGGGGCTCCCCGGGGAGCTGTTTTTT.

There are a few counts of this clone. The chain has TRBV3-1 (or the pseudogene TRBV3-2) and TRBJ1-5; the D is unclear. The V end lost 0 bases, the J end lost 4 bases, and 10 bases lay between the germline ends. The CDR3 is 15 residues long. Germline CDR1 is LGHDT and CDR2 is YNNKEL (reference sequence). The CDR3 nucleotides read TGTGCCAGCAGCCAAGATGGAACAGAGAATCAGCCCCAGCATTTT. This codes for CASSQDGTENQPQHF.

The J gene is TRBJ2-7, the V gene TRBV20-1, with D possibly TRBD1 on 6 matching bases. With 1 base removed from V and 6 bases from J, the gap between germline ends came to 7 bases. CDR3 size: 11 residues. Germline CDR1 reads DFQATT; CDR2 reads SNEGSKA (reference sequence). The CDR3 DNA reads as TGCAGTGCTAGAGCCAGGGGCGAGCAGTACTTC. Translated, it gives CSARARGEQYF.

The CDR3 sequence: CASSPRRVASDYEQYF. CDR3 DNA sequence: TGTGCCAGCAGCCCCCGCAGGGTGGCTTCCGACTACGAGCAGTACTTC. This chain connects TRBV3-1 (or the pseudogene TRBV3-2) to TRBJ2-7; TRBD1 is a possible D gene (5 bases). The CDR3 totals 16 residues. Trimming cost V 4 bases and J 3 bases, with 19 bases left between them. Per the germline V gene, CDR1 is LGHDT and CDR2 is YNNKEL (reference sequence).

This chain links TRBV2 with TRBJ2-7; D remains ambiguous. This CDR3 has 13 residues. The V end was cut by 11 bases, the J end by 7 bases, with 21 bases between. CDR1 is SNHLY, CDR2 FYNNEI, per germline. This CDR3 is CAGQVSPLREQYF. The CDR3 DNA reads TGTGCCGGCCAGGTCTCCCCTCTTCGGGAGCAGTACTTC.

V usage is TRBV12-3 or TRBV12-4 and J usage is TRBJ2-1; 7 positions agree with TRBD2. With V trimmed by 1 base and J by 12 bases, 0 bases remained unmatched. The CDR3 consists of 11 residues. The CDR3 sequence is CASSLGGGQFF. CDR3 sequence (DNA): TGTGCCAGCAGTTTAGGGGGGGGGCAGTTCTTC.

This rearrangement joins TRBV19 to TRBJ1-6; tentatively, D is TRBD1 (5 bases). Germline CDR1 is LNHDA and CDR2 is SQIVND (reference sequence). The CDR3 loop spans 13 amino acids. The V gene lost 11 bases and the J gene lost 3 bases, with 11 bases spanning the gap. The CDR3 region has the DNA TGTGCCGCGGCGACAGTCTATAATTCACCCCTCCACTTT. Its translation: CAAATVYNSPLHF.

In its sample, this clone was seen once. This chain joins TRBV2 and TRBJ2-2; D is possibly TRBD2 (6 bases). Trimming left V 5 bases short and J 3 bases short, with 16 bases between. This CDR3 has 16 residues. CDR1 is SNHLY and CDR2 is FYNNEI in the germline V gene. As DNA, the CDR3 is TGTGCCAGCAGTAGGGACGGAGGGATAGACACCGGGGAGCTGTTTTTT. It yields the protein CASSRDGGIDTGELFF.

The chain is built from TRBV19 and TRBJ2-2, with 7 positions matching TRBD2. Germline loops: CDR1 LNHDA, CDR2 SQIVND (reference sequence). Germline trimming cut 3 bases from V and 4 bases from J; bases unmatched to any gene: 11. CDR3 size: 17 residues. For the CDR3, the DNA is TGTGCCAGTAGTATGGCCGGGACTACCTCCCGCACCGGGGAGCTGTTTTTT. Translating gives CASSMAGTTSRTGELFF.

The chain recombines TRBV4-1 with TRBJ2-1; 9 positions agree with TRBD2. The CDR3 covers 20 residues. CDR1 is MGHRA, CDR2 YSYEKL, per germline. The trim removed 0 bases at V and 0 bases at J, leaving 12 bases unmatched. Here the CDR3 DNA reads TGCGCCAGCAGCCAAGATTTAAGGCTAGCGGGGCCTCCCTCCTACAATGAGCAGTTCTTC. Translating gives CASSQDLRLAGPPSYNEQFF.

The chain combines TRBV2 with TRBJ1-2; possible D gene TRBD1, 6 bases. Germline-derived CDR1 and CDR2 are SNHLY and FYNNEI. The V end was cut by 5 bases, the J end by 2 bases, with 12 bases between. The length of the CDR3 is 14 residues. CDR3 bases: TGTGCCAGCAGTCGGACAGACCTCAACTATGGCTACACCTTC. It translates to CASSRTDLNYGYTF.

A few counts support this clone. This chain connects TRBV3-1 (or the pseudogene TRBV3-2) to TRBJ2-1, with D unclear. Germline assignment: CDR1 LGHDT and CDR2 YNNKEL (reference sequence). The CDR3 extends over 14 amino acids. Trimming pared 0 bases from V and 8 bases from J, leaving 11 bases between. This CDR3 is CASSQDLASDEQFF. The CDR3 coding sequence is TGTGCCAGCAGCCAAGATCTTGCGTCGGATGAGCAGTTCTTC.

V gene TRBV2 combines with J gene TRBJ2-5; D may be TRBD2 (6 bases). Germline V lookup: CDR1 SNHLY, CDR2 FYNNEI. Deletions cut 8 bases from V and 4 bases from J, with 17 bases between. The CDR3 extends over 14 amino acids. The CDR3 DNA sequence: TGTGCCAGCGTAGTTCGGGGGAAAGGAGAGACCCAGTACTTC. Protein product: CASVVRGKGETQYF.

This CDR3 is CASSLGLDTGELFF. In DNA form, the CDR3 reads TGTGCCAGCAGCTTGGGTCTCGACACCGGGGAGCTGTTTTTT. J is TRBJ2-2 and V is TRBV5-6; D is uncertain. The CDR3 is made up of 14 amino acids. Germline values: CDR1 SGHDT, CDR2 YYEEEE. The V end lost 0 bases, the J end lost 3 bases, and 6 bases lay between the germline ends.

This chain connects TRBV19 to TRBJ1-2; no firm D call. Trimming left V 7 bases short and J 2 bases short, with 11 bases between. Germline loops: CDR1 LNHDA, CDR2 SQIVND (reference sequence). CDR3 length: 13 amino acids. The CDR3 DNA reads TGTGCCAGTAAGAGTGGAGAGAACTATGGCTACACCTTC. Protein product: CASKSGENYGYTF.

In this sample, this clone turned up a few times. This sequence joins TRBV3-1 (or the pseudogene TRBV3-2) and TRBJ1-2; D is unclear. V lost 4 bases and J 4 bases, leaving 10 bases between the germline ends. This CDR3 is 13 amino acids long. Germline values: CDR1 LGHDT, CDR2 YNNKEL (reference sequence). The CDR3 spells CASSPYTGYGYTF. The CDR3 nucleotides read TGTGCCAGCAGCCCTTACACGGGCTATGGCTACACCTTC.

The chain has TRBV20-1 and TRBJ2-1; 7 nucleotides match TRBD2. The length of the CDR3 is 11 residues. The V segment lost 6 bases and the J segment 10 bases; nucleotides outside the gene matches: 6. Germline loops: CDR1 DFQATT, CDR2 SNEGSKA (reference sequence). Written as DNA, the CDR3 is TGCAGTGCAACACGAGCGGGAGAGCAGTTCTTC. Protein sequence: CSATRAGEQFF.

The V gene is TRBV29-1, the J gene TRBJ1-1, with 11 bases aligning to TRBD1. CDR1 is SQVTM, CDR2 ANQGSEA, per germline. CDR3 size: 16 residues. Trimming cost V 3 bases and J 0 bases; bases outside gene matches: 6. CDR3 amino acids: CSVDGGQGALNTEAFF. CDR3 nucleotide sequence: TGCAGCGTTGATGGTGGACAGGGGGCTTTGAACACTGAAGCTTTCTTT.

The chain recombines TRBV12-3 or TRBV12-4 with TRBJ2-7, with 8 bases that match TRBD1. J lost 6 bases, V lost 6 bases, and 4 bases had no gene match. This CDR3 has 12 residues. The CDR3 spells CASSPGQGEQYF. The CDR3 DNA follows: TGTGCCAGCAGCCCAGGACAGGGCGAGCAGTACTTC.

This chain uses TRBV2 with TRBJ2-1, with no clear D. The germline gives CDR1 SNHLY, CDR2 FYNNEI. Trimming took off 6 bases at V and 0 bases at J, with 12 bases between the two ends. The CDR3 consists of 15 residues. Written as DNA, the CDR3 is TGTGCCAGCAGACTCACTATCCTCTCCTACAATGAGCAGTTCTTC. Protein: CASRLTILSYNEQFF.

The chain couples TRBV5-5 to TRBJ1-2; no definite D call. V gave up 5 bases and J gave up 4 bases, with 18 bases separating them. The CDR3 sequence is 15 residues long. The germline V gene has CDR1 SGHKS and CDR2 YYEKEE (reference sequence). The CDR3 region has the DNA TGTGCCAGCAGTCTACGGCCCAGCGAGAGCTATGGCTACACCTTC. It yields the protein CASSLRPSESYGYTF.

CDR3 in DNA: TGCGCCAGCAGCTTGGCAGATAACACCGGGGAGCTGTTTTTT. Translation: CASSLADNTGELFF. V gene TRBV5-1 combines with J gene TRBJ2-2; D is ambiguous. CDR1 is SGHRS, CDR2 YFSETQ, per germline. The ends were cut back, 0 bases at V and 2 bases at J, with 5 bases in the middle. The CDR3 is 14 residues long. Full variable domain (remainder filled in from reference TRBV5-1 and TRBJ2-2): KAGVTQTPRYLIKTRGQQVTLSCSPISGHRSVSWYQQTPGQGLQFLFEYFSETQRNKGNFPGRFSGRQFSNSRSEMNVSTLELGDSALYLCASSLADNTGELFFGEGSRLTVL.